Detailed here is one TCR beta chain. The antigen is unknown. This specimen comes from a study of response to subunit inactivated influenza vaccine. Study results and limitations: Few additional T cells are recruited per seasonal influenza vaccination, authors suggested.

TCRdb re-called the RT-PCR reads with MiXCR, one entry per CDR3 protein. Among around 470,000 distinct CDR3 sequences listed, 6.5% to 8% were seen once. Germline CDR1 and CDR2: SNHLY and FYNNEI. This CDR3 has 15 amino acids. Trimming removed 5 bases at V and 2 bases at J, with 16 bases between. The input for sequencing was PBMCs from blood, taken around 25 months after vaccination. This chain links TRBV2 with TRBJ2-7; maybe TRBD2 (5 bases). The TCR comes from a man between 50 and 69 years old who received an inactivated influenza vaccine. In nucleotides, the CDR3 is TGTGCCAGCAGTACTACCGGACTGAAGACCTACGAGCAGTACTTC. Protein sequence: CASSTTGLKTYEQYF.